This T cell receptor beta chain was found in a study of blood T cell repertoires in COVID-19. Assay: immunoSEQ multiplex PCR; the TCRdb copy retains only in-frame clones and omits some. The sample holds over 200,000 clones, roughly 80% seen once. The sequenced sample consisted of peripheral blood. This receptor was taken from a woman aged 80 or older with active or convalescent COVID-19.

The CDR3 reads CASSEGTSSYEQYF. In DNA, the CDR3 is TGTGCCAGCAGTGAGGGGACTTCCTCCTACGAGCAGTACTTC. J is TRBJ2-7 and V is TRBV6-1, with a possible D match to TRBD2 (6 bases). The CDR3 is made up of 14 amino acids. Germline CDR1 and CDR2: MNHNS and SASEGT. The ends were cut back, 3 bases at V and 0 bases at J, with 9 bases in the middle.